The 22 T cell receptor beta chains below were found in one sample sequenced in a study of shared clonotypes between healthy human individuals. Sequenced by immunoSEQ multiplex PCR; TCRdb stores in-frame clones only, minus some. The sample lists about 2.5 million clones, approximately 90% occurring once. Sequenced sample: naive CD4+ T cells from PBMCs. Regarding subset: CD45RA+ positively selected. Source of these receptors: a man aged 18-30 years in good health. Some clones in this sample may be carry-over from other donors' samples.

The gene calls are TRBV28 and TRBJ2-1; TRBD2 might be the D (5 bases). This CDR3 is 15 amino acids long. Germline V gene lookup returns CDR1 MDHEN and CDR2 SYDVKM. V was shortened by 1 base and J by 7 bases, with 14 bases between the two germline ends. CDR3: CASSLYLAEGNEQFF. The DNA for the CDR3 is TGTGCCAGCAGTTTATACCTAGCTGAAGGAAATGAGCAGTTCTTC.

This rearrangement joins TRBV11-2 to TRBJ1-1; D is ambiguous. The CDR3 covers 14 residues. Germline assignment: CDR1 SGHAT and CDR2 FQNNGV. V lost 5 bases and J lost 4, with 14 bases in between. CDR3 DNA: TGTGCCAGCAGCACACCCGGACTGGGCACTGAAGCTTTCTTT. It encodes CASSTPGLGTEAFF. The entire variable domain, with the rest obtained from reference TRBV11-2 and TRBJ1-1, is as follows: EAGVAQSPRYKIIEKRQSVAFWCNPISGHATLYWYQQILGQGPKLLIQFQNNGVVDDSQLPKDRFSAERLKGVDSTLKIQPAKLEDSAVYLCASSTPGLGTEAFFGQGTRLTVV.

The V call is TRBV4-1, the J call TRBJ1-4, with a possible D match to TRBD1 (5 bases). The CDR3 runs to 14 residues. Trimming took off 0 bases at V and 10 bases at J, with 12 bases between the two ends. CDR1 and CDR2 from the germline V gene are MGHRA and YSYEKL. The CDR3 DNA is TGCGCCAGCAGCCAAGACAGGCAGGGAAGAAAACTGTTTTTT. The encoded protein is CASSQDRQGRKLFF.

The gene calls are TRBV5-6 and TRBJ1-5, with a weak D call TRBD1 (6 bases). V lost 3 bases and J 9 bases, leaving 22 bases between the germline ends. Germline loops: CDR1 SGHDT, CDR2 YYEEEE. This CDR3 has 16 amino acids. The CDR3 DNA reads TGTGCCAGCAGCTCCGGGGGACACGGCCTACTAGGGCCCCAGCATTTT. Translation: CASSSGGHGLLGPQHF.

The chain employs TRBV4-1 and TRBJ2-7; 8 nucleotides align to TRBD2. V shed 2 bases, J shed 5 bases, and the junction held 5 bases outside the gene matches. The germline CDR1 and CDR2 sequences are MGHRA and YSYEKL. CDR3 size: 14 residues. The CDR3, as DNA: TGCGCCAGCAGCCAACCGGGAGGGAGAAACGAGCAGTACTTC. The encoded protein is CASSQPGGRNEQYF.

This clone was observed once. CDR3: CASSLYGGAYEQYF. The CDR3 DNA sequence: TGTGCCAGCAGCTTGTACGGGGGCGCCTACGAGCAGTACTTC. The chain joins TRBV11-2 to TRBJ2-7; D could derive from TRBD1 or TRBD2 (6 bases each). The CDR3 totals 14 residues. Trimming pared 3 bases from V and 2 bases from J, leaving 11 bases between. Germline loops: CDR1 SGHAT, CDR2 FQNNGV.

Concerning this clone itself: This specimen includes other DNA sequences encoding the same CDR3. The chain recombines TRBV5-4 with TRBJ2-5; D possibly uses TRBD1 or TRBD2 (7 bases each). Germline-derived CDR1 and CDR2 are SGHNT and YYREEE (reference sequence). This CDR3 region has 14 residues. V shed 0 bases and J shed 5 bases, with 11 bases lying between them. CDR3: CASSLAGGGETQYF. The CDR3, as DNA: TGTGCCAGCAGCTTGGCAGGGGGAGGGGAGACCCAGTACTTC.

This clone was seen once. The CDR3 nucleotides are TGTGCCAGCTCCCAACAAAGCCTCCCAGATACGCAGTATTTT. Translation: CASSQQSLPDTQYF. The gene calls are TRBV18 and TRBJ2-3; D is uncertain. Germline CDR1 is KGHSH and CDR2 is LQKENI. V was clipped by 6 bases and J by 4 bases, with 14 bases between them. This CDR3 comprises 14 residues.

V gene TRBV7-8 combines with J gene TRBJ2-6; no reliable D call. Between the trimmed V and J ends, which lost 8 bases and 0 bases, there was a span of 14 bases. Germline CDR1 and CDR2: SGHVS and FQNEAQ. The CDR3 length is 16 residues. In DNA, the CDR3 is TGTGCCAGCCGGACGGGCGAAAGCTCTGGGGCCAACGTCCTGACTTTC. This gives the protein CASRTGESSGANVLTF.

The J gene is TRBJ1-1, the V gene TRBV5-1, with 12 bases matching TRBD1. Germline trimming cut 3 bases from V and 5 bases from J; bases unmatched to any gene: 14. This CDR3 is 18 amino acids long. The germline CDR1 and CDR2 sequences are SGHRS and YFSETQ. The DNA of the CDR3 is TGCGCCAGCAGCTCCGGGCCAACGGGACAGGGGGCATCGACTGAAGCTTTCTTT. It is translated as CASSSGPTGQGASTEAFF.

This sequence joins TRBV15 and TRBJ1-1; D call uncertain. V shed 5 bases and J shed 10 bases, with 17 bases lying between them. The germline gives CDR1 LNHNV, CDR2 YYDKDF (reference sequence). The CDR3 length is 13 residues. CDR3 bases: TGTGCCACCAGCGAGGACCGGGAACTGGGAGCTTTCTTT. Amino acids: CATSEDRELGAFF.

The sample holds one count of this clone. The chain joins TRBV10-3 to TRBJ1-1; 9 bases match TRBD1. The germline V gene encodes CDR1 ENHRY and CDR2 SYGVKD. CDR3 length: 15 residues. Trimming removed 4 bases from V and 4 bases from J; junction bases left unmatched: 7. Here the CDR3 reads CAISGGTGGITEAFF. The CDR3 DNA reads TGTGCCATCAGTGGGGGAACAGGGGGCATCACTGAAGCTTTCTTT.

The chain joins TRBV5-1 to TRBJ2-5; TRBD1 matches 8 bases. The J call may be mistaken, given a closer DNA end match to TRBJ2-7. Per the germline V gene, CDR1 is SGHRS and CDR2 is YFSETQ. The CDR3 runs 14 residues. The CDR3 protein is CASSYRTGTYEQYF. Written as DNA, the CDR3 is TGCGCCAGCAGCTATCGGACAGGGACCTACGAGCAGTACTTC.

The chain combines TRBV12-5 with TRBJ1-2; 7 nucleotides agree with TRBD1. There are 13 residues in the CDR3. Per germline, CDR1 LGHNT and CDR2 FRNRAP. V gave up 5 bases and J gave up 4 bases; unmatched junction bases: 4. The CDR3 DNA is TGTGCTAGTGGTCCCCCAGGGGGCTATGGCTACACCTTC. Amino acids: CASGPPGGYGYTF. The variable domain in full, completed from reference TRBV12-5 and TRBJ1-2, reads DARVTQTPRHKVTEMGQEVTMRCQPILGHNTVFWYRQTMMQGLELLAYFRNRAPLDDSGMPKDRFSAEMPDATLATLKIQPSEPRDSAVYFCASGPPGGYGYTFGSGTRLTVV.

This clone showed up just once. The CDR3 spells CASSYSYGTGGYGYTF. In nucleotides, the CDR3 is TGTGCCAGCAGTTACTCTTACGGGACAGGTGGCTATGGCTACACCTTC. The V and J genes are TRBV6-5 and TRBJ1-2; TRBD1 agrees at 8 bases. V gave up 0 bases and J gave up 4 bases; unmatched junction bases: 7. The germline gives CDR1 MNHEY, CDR2 SVGAGI. CDR3 size: 16 residues.

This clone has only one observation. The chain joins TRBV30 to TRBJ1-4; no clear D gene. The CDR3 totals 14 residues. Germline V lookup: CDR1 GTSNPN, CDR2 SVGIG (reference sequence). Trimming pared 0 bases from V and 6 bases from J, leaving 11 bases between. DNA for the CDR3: TGTGCCTGGAGTGTATGGCCAGGAGATGAAAAACTGTTTTTT. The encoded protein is CAWSVWPGDEKLFF.

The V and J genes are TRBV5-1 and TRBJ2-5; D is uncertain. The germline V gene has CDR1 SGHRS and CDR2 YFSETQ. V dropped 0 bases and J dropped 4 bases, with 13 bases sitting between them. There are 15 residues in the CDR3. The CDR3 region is CASSLALGWGETQYF. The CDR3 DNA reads TGCGCCAGCAGCTTGGCCTTGGGCTGGGGAGAGACCCAGTACTTC.

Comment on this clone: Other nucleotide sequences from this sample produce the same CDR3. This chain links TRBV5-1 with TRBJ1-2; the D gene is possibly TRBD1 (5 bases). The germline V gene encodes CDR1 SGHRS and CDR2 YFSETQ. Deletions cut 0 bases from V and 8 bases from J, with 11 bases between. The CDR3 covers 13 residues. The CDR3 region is CASSLGQGDGYTF. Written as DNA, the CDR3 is TGCGCCAGCAGCTTGGGGCAGGGTGACGGCTACACCTTC.

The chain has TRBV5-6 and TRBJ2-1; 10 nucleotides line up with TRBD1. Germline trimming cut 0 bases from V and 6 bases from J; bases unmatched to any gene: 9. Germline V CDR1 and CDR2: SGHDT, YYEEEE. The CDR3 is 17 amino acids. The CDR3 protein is CASSLGFSGQGGNEQFF. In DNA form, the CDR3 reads TGTGCCAGCAGCTTGGGATTTAGTGGACAGGGGGGCAATGAGCAGTTCTTC.

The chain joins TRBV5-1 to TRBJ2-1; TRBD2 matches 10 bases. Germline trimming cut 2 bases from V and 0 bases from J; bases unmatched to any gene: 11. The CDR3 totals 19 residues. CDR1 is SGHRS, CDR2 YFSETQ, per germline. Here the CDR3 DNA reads TGCGCCAGCAGCTTAATAGCTAGCGGGAGCGCGAGCTCCTACAATGAGCAGTTCTTC. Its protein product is CASSLIASGSASSYNEQFF.

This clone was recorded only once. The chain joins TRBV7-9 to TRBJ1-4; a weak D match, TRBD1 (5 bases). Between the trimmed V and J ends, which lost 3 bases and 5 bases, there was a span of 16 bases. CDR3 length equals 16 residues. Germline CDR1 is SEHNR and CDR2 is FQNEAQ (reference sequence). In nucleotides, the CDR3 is TGTGCCAGCAGCTTCTCCGGGACCGGTCGAAATGAAAAACTGTTTTTT. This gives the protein CASSFSGTGRNEKLFF.

CDR3 sequence: CASSIPGFLYEQYF. The CDR3 nucleotides read TGTGCCAGTAGTATACCTGGGTTTCTCTACGAGCAGTACTTC. This chain joins TRBV19 and TRBJ2-7; the D is unclear. CDR3 length: 14 residues. Germline V CDR1 and CDR2: LNHDA, SQIVND (reference sequence). Trimming pared 2 bases from V and 3 bases from J, leaving 11 bases between.